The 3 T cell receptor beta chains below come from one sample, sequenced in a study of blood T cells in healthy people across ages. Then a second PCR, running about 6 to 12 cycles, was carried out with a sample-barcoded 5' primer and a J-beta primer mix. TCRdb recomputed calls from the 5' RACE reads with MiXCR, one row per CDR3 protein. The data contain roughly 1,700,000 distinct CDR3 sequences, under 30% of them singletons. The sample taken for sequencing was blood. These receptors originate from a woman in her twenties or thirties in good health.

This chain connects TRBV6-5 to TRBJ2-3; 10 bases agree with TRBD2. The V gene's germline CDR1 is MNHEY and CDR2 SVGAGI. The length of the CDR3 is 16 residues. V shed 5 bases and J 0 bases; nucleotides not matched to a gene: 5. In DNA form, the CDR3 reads TGTGCCAGCAGTCTAGCGGGGGCCTCTAGCACAGATACGCAGTATTTT. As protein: CASSLAGASSTDTQYF.

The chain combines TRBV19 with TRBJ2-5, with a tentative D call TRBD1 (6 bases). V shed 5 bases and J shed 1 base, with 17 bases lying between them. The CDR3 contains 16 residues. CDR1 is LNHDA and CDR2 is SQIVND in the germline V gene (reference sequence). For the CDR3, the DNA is TGTGCCAGTAGTCTACGACAGGTGGGAATCCAAGAGACCCAGTACTTC. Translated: CASSLRQVGIQETQYF.

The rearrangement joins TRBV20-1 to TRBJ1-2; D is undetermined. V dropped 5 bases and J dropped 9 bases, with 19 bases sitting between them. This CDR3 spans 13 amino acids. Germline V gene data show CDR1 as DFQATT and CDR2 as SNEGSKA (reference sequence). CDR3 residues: CSASGYLGYCYTF. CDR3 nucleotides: TGCAGTGCTTCCGGGTATCTCGGGTATTGCTACACCTTC.